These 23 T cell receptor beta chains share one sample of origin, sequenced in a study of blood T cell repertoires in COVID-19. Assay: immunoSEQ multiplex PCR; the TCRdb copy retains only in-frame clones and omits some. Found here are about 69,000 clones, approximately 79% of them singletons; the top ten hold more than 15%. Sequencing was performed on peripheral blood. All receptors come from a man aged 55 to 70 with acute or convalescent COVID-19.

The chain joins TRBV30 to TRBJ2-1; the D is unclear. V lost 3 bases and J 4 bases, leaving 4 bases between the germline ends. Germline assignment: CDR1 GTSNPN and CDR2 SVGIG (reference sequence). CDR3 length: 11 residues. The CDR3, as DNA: TGTGCCTGGAGCGGTTACAATGAGCAGTTCTTC. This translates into CAWSGYNEQFF.

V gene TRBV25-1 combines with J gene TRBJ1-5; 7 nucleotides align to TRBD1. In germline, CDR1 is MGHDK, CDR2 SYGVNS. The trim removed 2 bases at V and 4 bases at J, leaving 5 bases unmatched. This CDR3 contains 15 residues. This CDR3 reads CASSEGDRDNQPQHF. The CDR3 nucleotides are TGTGCCAGCAGTGAAGGGGACAGAGATAATCAGCCCCAGCATTTT. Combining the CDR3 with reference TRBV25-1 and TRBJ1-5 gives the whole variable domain EADIYQTPRYLVIGTGKKITLECSQTMGHDKMYWYQQDPGMELHLIHYSYGVNSTEKGDLSSESTVSRIRTEHFPLTLESARPSHTSQYLCASSEGDRDNQPQHFGDGTRLSIL.

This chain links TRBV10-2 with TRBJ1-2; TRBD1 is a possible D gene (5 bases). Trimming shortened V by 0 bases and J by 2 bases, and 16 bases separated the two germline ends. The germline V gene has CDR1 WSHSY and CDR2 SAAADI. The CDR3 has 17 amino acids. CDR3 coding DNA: TGCGCCAGCAGTGAGTCGACTCGGGCAGGGCGAAACTATGGCTACACCTTC. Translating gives CASSESTRAGRNYGYTF.

CDR3 region: CASSKGPRDQETQYF. DNA for the CDR3: TGTGCCAGCAGCAAAGGCCCCCGGGATCAAGAGACCCAGTACTTC. V is TRBV3-1 (or the pseudogene TRBV3-2) and J is TRBJ2-5; a possible D gene is TRBD2 (5 bases). Trimming took 5 bases from V and 2 from J, leaving 15 bases between them. This CDR3 has 15 residues. Germline V gives CDR1 LGHDT, CDR2 YNNKEL (reference sequence).

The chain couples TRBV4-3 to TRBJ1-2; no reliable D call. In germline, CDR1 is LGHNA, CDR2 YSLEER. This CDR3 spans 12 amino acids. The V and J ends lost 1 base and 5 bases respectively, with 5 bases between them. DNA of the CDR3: TGCGCCAGCAGCCAAGCGGAGTATGGCTACACCTTC. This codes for CASSQAEYGYTF.

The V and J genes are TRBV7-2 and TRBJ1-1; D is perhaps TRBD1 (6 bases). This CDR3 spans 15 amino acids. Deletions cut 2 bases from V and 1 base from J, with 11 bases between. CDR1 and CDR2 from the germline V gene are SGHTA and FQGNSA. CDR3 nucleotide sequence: TGTGCCAGCAGCTTAAGGGGGTTAGGGAACACTGAAGCTTTCTTT. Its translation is CASSLRGLGNTEAFF. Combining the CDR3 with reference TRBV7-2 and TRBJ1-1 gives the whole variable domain GAGVSQSPSNKVTEKGKDVELRCDPISGHTALYWYRQSLGQGLEFLIYFQGNSAPDKSGLPSDRFSAERTGGSVSTLTIQRTQQEDSAVYLCASSLRGLGNTEAFFGQGTRLTVV.

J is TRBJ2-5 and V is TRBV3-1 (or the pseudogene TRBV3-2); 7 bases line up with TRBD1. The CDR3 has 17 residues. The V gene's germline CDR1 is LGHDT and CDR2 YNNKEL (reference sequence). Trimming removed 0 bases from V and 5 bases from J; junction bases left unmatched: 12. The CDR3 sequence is CASSQDPTGALGETQYF. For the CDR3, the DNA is TGTGCCAGCAGCCAAGACCCCACAGGGGCGCTGGGGGAGACCCAGTACTTC.

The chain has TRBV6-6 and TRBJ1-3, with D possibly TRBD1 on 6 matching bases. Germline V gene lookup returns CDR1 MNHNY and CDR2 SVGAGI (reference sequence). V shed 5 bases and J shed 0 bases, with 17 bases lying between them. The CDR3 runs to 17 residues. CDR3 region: CASSLHWTADSGNTIYF. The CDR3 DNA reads TGTGCCAGCAGTCTACACTGGACAGCAGACTCTGGAAACACCATATATTTT.

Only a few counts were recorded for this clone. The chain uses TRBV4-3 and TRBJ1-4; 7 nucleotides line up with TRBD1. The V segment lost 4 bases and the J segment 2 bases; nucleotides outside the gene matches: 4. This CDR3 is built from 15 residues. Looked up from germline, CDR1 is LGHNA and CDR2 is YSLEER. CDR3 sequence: CASSRTGETNEKLFF. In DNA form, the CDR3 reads TGCGCCAGCAGCCGAACAGGGGAGACTAATGAAAAACTGTTTTTT.

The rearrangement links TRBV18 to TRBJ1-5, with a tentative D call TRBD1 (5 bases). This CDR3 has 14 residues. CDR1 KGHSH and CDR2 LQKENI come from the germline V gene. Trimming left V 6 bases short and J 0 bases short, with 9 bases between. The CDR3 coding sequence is TGTGCCAGCTCGAACCAGGGTAGCAATCAGCCCCAGCATTTT. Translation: CASSNQGSNQPQHF.

The CDR3 DNA sequence: TGTGCCACCAGCAGAGATATTGATGGCTACACCTTC. Its translation is CATSRDIDGYTF. The chain links TRBV15 to TRBJ1-2; no clear D gene. Trimming stripped 0 bases from V and 6 bases from J, with 5 bases between. CDR1 LNHNV and CDR2 YYDKDF come from the germline V gene (reference sequence). The CDR3 spans 12 residues.

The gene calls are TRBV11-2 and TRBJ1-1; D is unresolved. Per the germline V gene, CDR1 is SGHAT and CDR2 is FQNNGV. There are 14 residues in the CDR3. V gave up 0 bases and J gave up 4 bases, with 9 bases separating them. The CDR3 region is CASSLETGGTEAFF. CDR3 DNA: TGTGCCAGCAGCTTAGAAACCGGTGGCACTGAAGCTTTCTTT.

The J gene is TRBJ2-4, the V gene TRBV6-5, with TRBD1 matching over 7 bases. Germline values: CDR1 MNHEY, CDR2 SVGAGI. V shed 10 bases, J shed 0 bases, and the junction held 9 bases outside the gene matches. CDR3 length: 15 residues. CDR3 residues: CATAPQGVAKNIQYF. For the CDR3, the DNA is TGTGCCACCGCGCCCCAGGGGGTAGCCAAAAACATTCAGTACTTC.

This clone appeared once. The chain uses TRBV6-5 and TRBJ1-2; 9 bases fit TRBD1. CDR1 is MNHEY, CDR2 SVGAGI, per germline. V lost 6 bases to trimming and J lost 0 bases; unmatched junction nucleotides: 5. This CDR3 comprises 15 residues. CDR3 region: CASRSQGAPNYGYTF. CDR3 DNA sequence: TGTGCCAGCAGATCACAGGGGGCGCCTAACTATGGCTACACCTTC.

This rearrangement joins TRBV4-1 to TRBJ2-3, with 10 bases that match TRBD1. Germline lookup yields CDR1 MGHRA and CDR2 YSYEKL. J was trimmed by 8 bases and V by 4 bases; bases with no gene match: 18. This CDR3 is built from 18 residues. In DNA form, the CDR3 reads TGCGCCAGCAGCCCCACCCAAAGGGACAGGGGATGGGTTGCTACGCAGTATTTT. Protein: CASSPTQRDRGWVATQYF.

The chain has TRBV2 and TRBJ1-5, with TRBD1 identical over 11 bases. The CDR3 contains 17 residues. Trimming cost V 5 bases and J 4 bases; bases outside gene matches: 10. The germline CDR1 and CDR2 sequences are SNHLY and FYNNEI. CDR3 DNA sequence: TGTGCCAGCAGTCTGGGGTACCGGGACAGGGGGAATCAGCCCCAGCATTTT. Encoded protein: CASSLGYRDRGNQPQHF.

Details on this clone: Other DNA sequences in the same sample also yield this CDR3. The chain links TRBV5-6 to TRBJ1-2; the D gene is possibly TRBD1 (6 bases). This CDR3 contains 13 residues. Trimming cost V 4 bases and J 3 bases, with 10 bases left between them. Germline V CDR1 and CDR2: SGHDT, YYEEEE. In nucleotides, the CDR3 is TGTGCCAGCAGCCAACAGGGCGACTATGGCTACACCTTC. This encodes CASSQQGDYGYTF.

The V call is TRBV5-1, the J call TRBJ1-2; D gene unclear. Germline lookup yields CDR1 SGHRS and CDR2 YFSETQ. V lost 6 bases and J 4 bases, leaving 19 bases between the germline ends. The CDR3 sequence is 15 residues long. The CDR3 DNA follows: TGCGCCAGCACCTACAACGGGGTCCGACCCTATGGCTACACCTTC. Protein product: CASTYNGVRPYGYTF.

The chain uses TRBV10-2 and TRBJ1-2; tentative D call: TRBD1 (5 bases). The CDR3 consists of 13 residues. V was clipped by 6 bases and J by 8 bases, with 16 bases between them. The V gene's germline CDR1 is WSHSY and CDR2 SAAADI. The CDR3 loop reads CASSEQDSGGYTF. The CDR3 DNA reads TGCGCCAGCAGCGAACAGGATTCAGGGGGCTACACCTTC.

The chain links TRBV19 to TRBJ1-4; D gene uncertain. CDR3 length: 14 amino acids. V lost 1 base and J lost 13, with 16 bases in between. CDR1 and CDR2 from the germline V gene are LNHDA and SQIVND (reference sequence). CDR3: CASSIGRVVGRLFF. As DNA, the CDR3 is TGTGCCAGTAGTATAGGGAGGGTCGTAGGGAGACTGTTTTTT.

The chain's CDR3 is CASSNKGAPPLTAFF. CDR3 bases: TGTGCCAGTAGTAATAAGGGAGCCCCACCGCTGACAGCTTTCTTT. The rearrangement uses TRBV19 and TRBJ1-1; D call uncertain. Trimming left V 4 bases short and J 10 bases short, with 22 bases between. CDR1 and CDR2 (germline): LNHDA, SQIVND (reference sequence). The CDR3 totals 15 residues.

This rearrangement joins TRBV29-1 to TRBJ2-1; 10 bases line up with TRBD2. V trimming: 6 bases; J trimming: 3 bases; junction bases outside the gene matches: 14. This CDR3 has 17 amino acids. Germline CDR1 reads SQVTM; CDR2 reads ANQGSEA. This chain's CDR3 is CSVGGTSGVGFYNEQFF. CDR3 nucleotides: TGCAGCGTCGGAGGTACTAGCGGGGTCGGATTCTACAATGAGCAGTTCTTC.

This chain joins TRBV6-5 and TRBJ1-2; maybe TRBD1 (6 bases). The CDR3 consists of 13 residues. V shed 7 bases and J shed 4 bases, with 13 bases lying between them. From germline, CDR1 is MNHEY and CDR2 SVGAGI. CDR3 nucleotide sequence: TGTGCCAGCACTCAGGGGCGTTCCTATGGCTACACCTTC. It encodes CASTQGRSYGYTF.